These 14 T cell receptor beta chains were all obtained from the same sample, sequenced in a study of blood T cell repertoires in COVID-19. Sequencing used immunoSEQ multiplex PCR; TCRdb keeps in-frame clones, though not all of them. The table records more than 250,000 clones, 70% to 90% of them present only once. Input material: peripheral blood. All receptors derive from a man younger than 35 who had recovered from COVID-19.

V is TRBV4-3 and J is TRBJ1-2; the match to TRBD1 covers 7 bases. CDR1 and CDR2 (germline): LGHNA, YSLEER. V trimming: 2 bases; J trimming: 4 bases; junction bases outside the gene matches: 13. The CDR3 sequence is 17 residues long. CDR3 DNA sequence: TGCGCCAGCAGCCAAACCCGAGCCCAGGGGGATTTCTATGGCTACACCTTC. It codes for CASSQTRAQGDFYGYTF.

The chain combines TRBV19 with TRBJ1-1; D is possibly TRBD1 (6 bases). Trimming took 1 base from V and 0 from J, leaving 12 bases between them. Per germline, CDR1 LNHDA and CDR2 SQIVND (reference sequence). The CDR3 is 16 amino acids. CDR3 nucleotides: TGTGCCAGTAGTATAGCAACAGGGATTATGAACACTGAAGCTTTCTTT. Translation gives CASSIATGIMNTEAFF.

The rearrangement uses TRBV5-4 and TRBJ2-7; 9 nucleotides agree with TRBD1. The trim removed 3 bases at V and 0 bases at J, leaving 4 bases unmatched. This CDR3 comprises 15 residues. The germline V gene encodes CDR1 SGHNT and CDR2 YYREEE (reference sequence). This CDR3 reads CASSSRQGDSYEQYF. The CDR3 DNA reads as TGTGCCAGCAGCTCCCGACAGGGGGACTCCTACGAGCAGTACTTC.

The chain employs TRBV6-5 and TRBJ1-2; 9 bases agree with TRBD1. The CDR3 is made up of 13 amino acids. Germline CDR1 and CDR2: MNHEY and SVGAGI. The V and J ends lost 6 bases and 8 bases, in that order; junction bases with no gene match: 7. This chain's CDR3 is CASRAGQGGGYTF. CDR3 coding DNA: TGTGCCAGCAGGGCGGGACAGGGTGGCGGCTACACCTTC.

This clone has a single count. The chain joins TRBV19 to TRBJ2-1, with TRBD2 identical over 10 bases. Losses at the gene ends were 5 bases for V and 10 bases for J; bases not matched to a gene: 8. Germline CDR1 is LNHDA and CDR2 is SQIVND (reference sequence). There are 14 residues in the CDR3. In nucleotides, the CDR3 is TGTGCCAGTAGTCTTACTAGCGGGATAGGGGAGCAGTTCTTC. This encodes CASSLTSGIGEQFF.

The chain is built from TRBV7-9 and TRBJ1-5; D remains ambiguous. Trimming removed 5 bases at V and 5 bases at J, with 7 bases between. This CDR3 contains 12 residues. CDR1 SEHNR and CDR2 FQNEAQ come from the germline V gene (reference sequence). CDR3 protein: CASSAGYQPQHF. CDR3 sequence (DNA): TGTGCCAGCAGCGCGGGGTATCAGCCCCAGCATTTT.

J is TRBJ2-3 and V is TRBV4-3; tentatively, D is TRBD2 (6 bases). The CDR3 is 17 amino acids. The germline gives CDR1 LGHNA, CDR2 YSLEER. Trimming took off 5 bases at V and 5 bases at J, with 23 bases between the two ends. The DNA of the CDR3 is TGCGCCAGCAGCTCTTGGGGGGAGTCCCAAGGCGAAGATACGCAGTATTTT. Translating gives CASSSWGESQGEDTQYF.

V is TRBV11-3 and J is TRBJ2-7; maybe TRBD1 (5 bases). Trimming removed 5 bases at V and 1 base at J, with 9 bases between. Germline lookup yields CDR1 SGHNT and CDR2 YENEEA. This CDR3 contains 13 residues. The CDR3 protein is CASSTGPSYEQYF. CDR3 sequence (DNA): TGTGCCAGCAGCACAGGTCCGTCCTACGAGCAGTACTTC.

This chain links TRBV9 with TRBJ2-5; D is ambiguous. The germline V and J ends were trimmed by 2 bases and 5 bases, with 10 bases remaining between them. The germline gives CDR1 SGDLS, CDR2 YYNGEE. The length of the CDR3 is 13 residues. CDR3 nucleotides: TGTGCCAGCAGCGTTGGGCTCAGGGAGACCCAGTACTTC. This gives the protein CASSVGLRETQYF.

Note on this clone: At one end the junction does not follow the germline gene, possibly because of a read error. Other DNA variants within this sample encode the same CDR3. The chain recombines TRBV7-9 with TRBJ2-7; 11 positions agree with TRBD2. In germline, CDR1 is SEHNR, CDR2 FQNEAQ (reference sequence). CDR3 length: 14 amino acids. CDR3 loop: CASSLAGGTYEQYF. CDR3 DNA sequence: TGTGCCAGCAGTTTAGCGGGGGGGACCTACGAGCAGTACTTC.

The chain recombines TRBV5-5 with TRBJ1-5; TRBD1 might be the D (6 bases). Trimming left V 4 bases short and J 0 bases short, with 11 bases between. Germline assignment: CDR1 SGHKS and CDR2 YYEKEE (reference sequence). The CDR3 sequence is 15 residues long. Here the CDR3 reads CASSPGHLSNQPQHF. The CDR3 region has the DNA TGTGCCAGCAGCCCGGGACACCTTAGCAATCAGCCCCAGCATTTT.

In nucleotides, the CDR3 is TGTGCCAGCAGTGAACTTGGGGCAGCAACTAATGAAAAACTGTTTTTT. Its protein product is CASSELGAATNEKLFF. V is TRBV6-1 and J is TRBJ1-4, with a possible D match to TRBD1 (5 bases). Looked up from germline, CDR1 is MNHNS and CDR2 is SASEGT. The CDR3 loop spans 16 amino acids. With 2 bases removed from V and 0 bases from J, the gap between germline ends came to 10 bases.

This chain joins TRBV18 and TRBJ1-2, with 10 nucleotides matching TRBD1. Unmatched junction bases numbered 11, after V lost 3 bases and J lost 7 bases. The germline gives CDR1 KGHSH, CDR2 LQKENI. There are 16 residues in the CDR3. The CDR3 DNA is TGTGCCAGCTCACCCACTACCTGGGACAGGGGATTTGGCTACACCTTC. This translates into CASSPTTWDRGFGYTF.

This chain joins TRBV9 and TRBJ1-1, with 8 bases aligning to TRBD1. Per germline, CDR1 SGDLS and CDR2 YYNGEE. V lost 2 bases, J lost 2 bases, and 5 bases stayed unmatched. The CDR3 extends over 15 amino acids. The CDR3 here is CASSVGTGYNTEAFF. In DNA, the CDR3 is TGTGCCAGCAGCGTCGGGACAGGTTATAACACTGAAGCTTTCTTT. The full variable domain, with the rest looked up from reference TRBV9 and TRBJ1-1, is DSGVTQTPKHLITATGQRVTLRCSPRSGDLSVYWYQQSLDQGLQFLIQYYNGEERAKGNILERFSAQQFPDLHSELNLSSLELGDSALYFCASSVGTGYNTEAFFGQGTRLTVV.